This is a list of T cell receptor beta chains from one sample in a study of blood T cell repertoires in COVID-19. Using immunoSEQ multiplex PCR, the repertoire was profiled, and TCRdb retains in-frame clones only, with some absent. The data show around 64,000 clones, with roughly 70% seen just once and around half held by the top ten. Material: PBMCs or T cells enriched from blood (not recorded which). These receptors all stem from a woman between 55 and 75 years old who had been exposed to COVID-19. Both conserved end residues are part of each CDR3. The D gene is left open where the match is weak. Only part of the rows carry a size: once, few, many, or a class if the clone is expanded.

J gene	D gene	V gene	clone size	CDR3 DNA	CDR3 protein
TRBJ2-7	.	TRBV5-6	.	TGTGCCAGCAGCTTTCCGCCCTCCGACAGGTCGAGCTACGAGCAGTACTTC	CASSFPPSDRSSYEQYF
TRBJ1-4	.	TRBV6-5	few	TGTGCCAGCAGTTTCGTACAGGCAACTAATGAAAAACTGTTTTTT	CASSFVQATNEKLFF
TRBJ2-3	TRBD2	TRBV12-5	.	TGTGCTAGTGGTCCTGGACTAGCTAGGGATACGCAGTATTTT	CASGPGLARDTQYF
TRBJ1-2	TRBD1	TRBV13	.	TGTGCCAGCAGCTCACTAAGGGACAGGCGGGGCTACACCTTC	CASSSLRDRRGYTF
TRBJ1-1	TRBD1	TRBV4-2	once	TGTGCCAGCAGCCGAGAGGTTTCCCGGGACAGGGTCACTGAAGCTTTCTTT	CASSREVSRDRVTEAFF
TRBJ1-3	.	TRBV2	.	TGTGCCAGCAGTCCGACAGGAAACACCATATATTTT	CASSPTGNTIYF
TRBJ2-2	.	TRBV28	.	TGTGCCAGCGAGGGGACTCCGAACACCGGGGAGCTGTTTTTT	CASEGTPNTGELFF
TRBJ2-1	.	TRBV2	few	TGTGCCAGCAGTGGGGACACCAATGAGCAGTTCTTC	CASSGDTNEQFF
TRBJ1-4	TRBD1	TRBV6-1	.	TGTGCCAGCAGTGATCGGACAGGTATTAATGAAAAACTGTTTTTT	CASSDRTGINEKLFF
TRBJ1-1	.	TRBV28	few	TGTGCCAGCAGCCGTCATACGTGGGGGGATGTAACTGAAGCTTTCTTT	CASSRHTWGDVTEAFF
TRBJ2-2	.	TRBV9	few	TGTGCCAGCAGCTCGCACGGGGCGAACACCGGGGAGCTGTTTTTT	CASSSHGANTGELFF
TRBJ2-4	.	TRBV19	many	TGTGCCAGTAGTTTAGGTGCGGCCAAAAACATTCAGTACTTC	CASSLGAAKNIQYF
TRBJ2-6	TRBD1	TRBV6-2/TRBV6-3	.	TGTGCCAGCAGTTACGTTCTCTCAGGGGGAAACTCTGGGGCCAACGTCCTGACTTTC	CASSYVLSGGNSGANVLTF
TRBJ2-7	.	TRBV5-1	.	TGCGCCAGCAGCTCTATTAAGACCTACGAGCAGTACTTC	CASSSIKTYEQYF
TRBJ2-3	.	TRBV6-5	once	TGTGCCAGCGCGAGCGTTGATACGCAGTATTTT	CASASVDTQYF
TRBJ2-3	.	TRBV9	few	TGTGCCAGCAGCGTAGCAGTGAACACAGATACGCAGTATTTT	CASSVAVNTDTQYF
TRBJ2-3	TRBD2	TRBV29-1	.	TGCAGCGCGGGAGGGGCTAGCGGGAACCAGTATTTT	CSAGGASGNQYF
TRBJ2-1	TRBD2	TRBV5-4	.	TGTGCCAGCAGCGAGGGACTAGCGGGGTACAATGAGCAGTTCTTC	CASSEGLAGYNEQFF
TRBJ2-2	TRBD2	TRBV24-1	.	TGTGCCACCAGTGATTGGGCTAGCGGGAGTCCCGGGGAGCTGTTTTTT	CATSDWASGSPGELFF
TRBJ2-1	TRBD1	TRBV4-3	few	TGCGCCAGCAGCCAGGGACAGGGGGACCCCAATGAGCAGTTCTTC	CASSQGQGDPNEQFF
TRBJ2-7	.	TRBV13	many	TGTGCCAGCAGCTTGGGGCAGGGGAACCTCGAGCAGTACTTC	CASSLGQGNLEQYF
TRBJ1-2	.	TRBV16	.	TGTGCCAGCAGCCAAGGTATAGACTATGGCTACACCTTC	CASSQGIDYGYTF
TRBJ2-3	TRBD2	TRBV29-1	.	TGCAGCGCTCCCCCTGGTAGCGGGGGGGGTATGACAGATACGCAGTATTTT	CSAPPGSGGGMTDTQYF
TRBJ1-2	.	TRBV4-1	.	TGCGCCAGCAGCCAAGAAGGGGCAGGAATCAACTATGGCTACACCTTC	CASSQEGAGINYGYTF
TRBJ2-1	TRBD2	TRBV30	.	TGTGCCTGGAGTCGGATTAGCGGGGATTACAATGAGCAGTTCTTC	CAWSRISGDYNEQFF
TRBJ2-1	TRBD2	TRBV24-1	.	TGTGCCACCATGACTAGCCCATACAATGAGCAGTTCTTC	CATMTSPYNEQFF
TRBJ1-3	.	TRBV28	.	TGTGCCAGCACCCACGGGGGACCGCCGCTAAACACCATATATTTT	CASTHGGPPLNTIYF
TRBJ1-4	.	TRBV5-8	.	TGTGCCAGCAGCTCGCCCGGACTAAATGAAAAACTGTTTTTT	CASSSPGLNEKLFF
TRBJ1-2	.	TRBV11-2	.	TGTGCCAGCGCGGAGGAGGGAGGGGCAAACTATGGCTACACCTTC	CASAEEGGANYGYTF
TRBJ1-1	.	TRBV6-5	.	TGTGCCAGCAGTTATACCGGACGGGGAAACACTGAAGCTTTCTTT	CASSYTGRGNTEAFF
TRBJ1-2	.	TRBV7-9	.	TGTGCCAGCAGCTTAGATGGCCCTGGCTATGGCTACACCTTC	CASSLDGPGYGYTF
TRBJ1-1	TRBD1	TRBV7-9	.	TGTGCCAGCAGCTTAGGCGCCAGTGACAGGGACGCTGAAGCTTTCTTT	CASSLGASDRDAEAFF
TRBJ2-5	TRBD1	TRBV3-1/TRBV3-2	.	TGTGCCAGCAGCCCTACAGGGGGGGAGACCCAGTACTTC	CASSPTGGETQYF
TRBJ1-1	.	TRBV5-1	.	TGCGCCAGCAGCTGGGAGGGGGGGACTGAAGCTTTCTTT	CASSWEGGTEAFF
TRBJ1-3	.	TRBV19	few	TGTGCCAGTAGTATCGAGCGGCAAACTGGAAACACCATATATTTT	CASSIERQTGNTIYF
TRBJ2-7	TRBD2	TRBV9	.	TGTGCCAGCAGCGGCGGGACTAGCGGCGTATCCGAGCAGTACTTC	CASSGGTSGVSEQYF
TRBJ1-2	.	TRBV28	.	TGTGCCAGCAGTTCTGGGGCGCGAGGCTACACCTTC	CASSSGARGYTF
TRBJ1-4	.	TRBV5-1	once	TGCGCCAGCAGGCGGGACGGATTTGCAACTAATGAAAAACTGTTTTTT	CASRRDGFATNEKLFF
TRBJ1-2	.	TRBV15	.	TGTGCCACCAGCAGCAGGTCGAACTATGGCTACACCTTC	CATSSRSNYGYTF
TRBJ2-7	.	TRBV20-1	.	TGCAGTGCTAGACAGGGCTACGAGCAGTACTTC	CSARQGYEQYF
TRBJ2-7	TRBD2	TRBV28	few	TGTGCCAGCAGTTTTCCCGGGACTAGCGGAGGGGGGAGCTCCTACGAGCAGTACTTC	CASSFPGTSGGGSSYEQYF
TRBJ2-3	.	TRBV19	many	TGTGCCAGTAGTGTCGGCGGGGCCACAACAGATACGCAGTATTTT	CASSVGGATTDTQYF
TRBJ2-1	.	TRBV6-5	.	TGTGCCAGCAGTAACCTCGAGGGTGAGCAGTTCTTC	CASSNLEGEQFF
TRBJ2-1	.	TRBV5-1	few	TGCGCCAGCAGCTTAGTACTAGCAGGAAAAAATGAGCAGTTCTTC	CASSLVLAGKNEQFF
TRBJ1-4	.	TRBV10-1	.	TGCGCCAGCGATCGGGGAGAAGAAAAACTGTTTTTT	CASDRGEEKLFF
TRBJ2-7	TRBD1	TRBV3-1/TRBV3-2	.	TGTGCCAGCAGGCAACAGGGGAGCTCCTACGAGCAGTACTTC	CASRQQGSSYEQYF
TRBJ2-1	.	TRBV4-1	.	TGCGCCAGCAGCCGTGACAGAGCCAATGAGCAGTTCTTC	CASSRDRANEQFF
TRBJ1-4	.	TRBV15	few	TGTGCCACCAGCAGAGAAAGAGGAGGGAATGAAAAACTGTTTTTT	CATSRERGGNEKLFF
TRBJ1-1	.	TRBV20-1	.	TGCAGTGCTAGTTCCGGGGTCGGTTATATGAACACTGAAGCTTTCTTT	CSASSGVGYMNTEAFF
TRBJ1-5	.	TRBV27	.	TGTGCCAGCACCTCCCTCAGATCAGGCAATCAGCCCCAGCATTTT	CASTSLRSGNQPQHF
TRBJ1-2	TRBD1	TRBV15	.	TGTGCCACCAGCAGAGACAGGGACAGTCCTGGCTACACCTTC	CATSRDRDSPGYTF
TRBJ1-1	TRBD1	TRBV6-2/TRBV6-3	.	TGTGCCAGCAGTTACTGGGGACAGGGGACTGAAGCTTTCTTT	CASSYWGQGTEAFF
TRBJ2-2	.	TRBV6-2/TRBV6-3	.	TGTGCCAGCAGTTACTCGGGCGGGATTAACACCGGGGAGCTGTTTTTT	CASSYSGGINTGELFF
TRBJ1-2	.	TRBV7-2	once	TGTGCCAGCAGCCAAGCCGGGTACCCCCGAAATGGCTACACCTTC	CASSQAGYPRNGYTF
TRBJ2-1	TRBD2	TRBV5-4	.	TGTGCCAGCAGCTCGGGGACTAGCGGGGGGGCCATCGGGTACAATGAGCAGTTCTTC	CASSSGTSGGAIGYNEQFF
TRBJ2-1	.	TRBV6-1	.	TGTGCCAGCAGTGTTAACAGAGGGAGTGAGCAGTTCTTC	CASSVNRGSEQFF
TRBJ1-1	.	TRBV7-9	.	TGTGCCAGCAGCTCCGGGGGTGGCAGTTTGAACACTGAAGCTTTCTTT	CASSSGGGSLNTEAFF
TRBJ1-1	TRBD1	TRBV10-3	few	TGTGCCATCAGTGGAGGCAGGGGGACTGAAGCTTTCTTT	CAISGGRGTEAFF